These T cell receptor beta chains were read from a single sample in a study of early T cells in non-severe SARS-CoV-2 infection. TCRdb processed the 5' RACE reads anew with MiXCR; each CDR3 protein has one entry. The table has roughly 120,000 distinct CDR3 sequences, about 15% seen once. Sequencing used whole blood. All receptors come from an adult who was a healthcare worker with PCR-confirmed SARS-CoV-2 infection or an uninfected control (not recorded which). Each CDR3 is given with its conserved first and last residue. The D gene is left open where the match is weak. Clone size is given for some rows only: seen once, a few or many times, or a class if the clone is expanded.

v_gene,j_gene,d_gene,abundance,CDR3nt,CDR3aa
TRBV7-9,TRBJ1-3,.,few,TGTGCCAGCAGCTTAGGGCCCCGCAGGTCAGGAAACACCATATATTTT,CASSLGPRRSGNTIYF
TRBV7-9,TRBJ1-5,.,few,TGTGCCAGCAGCTTAGATTCTGGGGAGGGCATGCCCCAGCATTTT,CASSLDSGEGMPQHF
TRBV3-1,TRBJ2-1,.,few,TGTGCCAGCAGCATTAGTGTGAATGAGCAGTTCTTC,CASSISVNEQFF
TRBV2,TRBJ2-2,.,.,TGTGCCAGCATCAGATCGGGGGTCGGGGAGCTGTTTTTT,CASIRSGVGELFF
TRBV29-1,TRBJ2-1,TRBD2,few,TGCAGCGTTGAACTGGGGACTAGCGGAACCAATGAGCAGTTCTTC,CSVELGTSGTNEQFF
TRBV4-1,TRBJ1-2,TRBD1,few,TGCGCCAGCAGCAACTCCAGGGGGTCAGGGGGCGCTGGTGGCTACACCTTC,CASSNSRGSGGAGGYTF
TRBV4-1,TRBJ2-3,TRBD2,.,TGCGCCAGCAGCCAGGGACTAGCGGGGAGTCCAGATACGCAGTATTTT,CASSQGLAGSPDTQYF
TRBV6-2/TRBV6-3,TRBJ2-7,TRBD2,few,TGTGCCAGCAGTTCCCCGACTAGCGGGGGGGTCGACGAGCAGTACTTC,CASSSPTSGGVDEQYF
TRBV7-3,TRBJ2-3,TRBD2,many,TGTGCCAGCAGCTTAAGCGGGGGAGCAGATACGCAGTATTTT,CASSLSGGADTQYF
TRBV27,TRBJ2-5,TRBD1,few,TGTGCCAGCAGCTCGGGGACAGGGGGAGAGACCCAGTACTTC,CASSSGTGGETQYF
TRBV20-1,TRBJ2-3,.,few,TGCAGTGCTATTAACACAGATACGCAGTATTTT,CSAINTDTQYF
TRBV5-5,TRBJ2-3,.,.,TGTGCCAGCAGCCCTAGTAGGGGGGGTCCGCAGTATTTT,CASSPSRGGPQYF
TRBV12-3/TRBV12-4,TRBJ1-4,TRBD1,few,TGTGCCAGCAGTACCGGGACAGTCGCAACTAATGAAAAACTGTTTTTT,CASSTGTVATNEKLFF
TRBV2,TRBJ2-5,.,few,TGTGCCAGCAGTGACGACAGACGAGAGACCCAGTACTTC,CASSDDRRETQYF
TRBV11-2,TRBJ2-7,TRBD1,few,TGTGCCAGCAGCTCCCGACGGACAGGGCGCTCCTACGAGCAGTACTTC,CASSSRRTGRSYEQYF
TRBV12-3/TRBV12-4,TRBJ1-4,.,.,TGTGCCAGCATTCAGCCTAATAGCGAGGTTGAACTGTTTTTT,CASIQPNSEVELFF
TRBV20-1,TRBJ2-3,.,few,TGCAGTGCGGTTAGCCCAAGCACAGATACGCAGTATTTT,CSAVSPSTDTQYF
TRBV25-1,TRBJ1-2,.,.,TGTGCCAGCAGTGAAATCCATGGCTACACCTTC,CASSEIHGYTF
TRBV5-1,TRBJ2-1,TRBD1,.,TGCGCCAGCAGCGCAAGCGCCGGGACAGCACTTAGCTCCTACAATGAGCAGTTCTTC,CASSASAGTALSSYNEQFF
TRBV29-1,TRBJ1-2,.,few,TGCAGCGTTGAAGATCCGGTAGGGCACGGCTACACCTTC,CSVEDPVGHGYTF
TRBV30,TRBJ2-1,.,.,TGTGCCTGGGGAGCCTTCAATGAGCAGTTCTTC,CAWGAFNEQFF
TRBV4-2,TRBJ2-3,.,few,TGTGCCAGCAGCCAAGATCTTTTTTTAAGCACAGATACGCAGTATTTT,CASSQDLFLSTDTQYF
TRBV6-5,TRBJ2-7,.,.,TGTGCCACCTCGACAGGACTGGACGAGCAGTACTTC,CATSTGLDEQYF
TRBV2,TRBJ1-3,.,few,TGTGCCAGCAGTGTCGAGGTTGTTGGAAACACCATATATTTT,CASSVEVVGNTIYF
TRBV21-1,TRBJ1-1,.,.,TGTGCCAGCAGCTCGCTTGAGGGGGTCTTGAACACTGAAGCTTTCTTT,CASSSLEGVLNTEAFF
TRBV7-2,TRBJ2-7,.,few,TGTGCCAGCAGCCCCTACCGTCGCGTCCACGAGCAGTACTTC,CASSPYRRVHEQYF
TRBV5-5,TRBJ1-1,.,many,TGTGCCAGCAGCCCAGTCCGTCCGGGCCAGAACACTGAAGCTTTCTTT,CASSPVRPGQNTEAFF
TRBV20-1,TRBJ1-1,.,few,TGCAGTGCTTCTCCAGGGAGCGCTGAAGCTTTCTTT,CSASPGSAEAFF
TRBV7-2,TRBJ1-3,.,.,TGTGCCAGCAGCTTAAGTAGCTCTGGAAACACCATATATTTT,CASSLSSSGNTIYF
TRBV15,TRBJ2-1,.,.,TGTGCCACCAGGGAAAGCTCCTACAATGAGCAGTTCTTC,CATRESSYNEQFF
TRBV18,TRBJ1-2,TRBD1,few,TGTGCCAGCTCAAGTACAGGGGGCCATCACTATGGCTACACCTTC,CASSSTGGHHYGYTF
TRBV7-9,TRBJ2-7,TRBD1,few,TGTGCCAGCACCGACAGGGGGTACGAGCAGTACTTC,CASTDRGYEQYF
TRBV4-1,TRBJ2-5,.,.,TGCGCCAGCAGCCAAAGACCCAGGGGACTTCAAGAGACCCAGTACTTC,CASSQRPRGLQETQYF
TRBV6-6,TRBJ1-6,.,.,TGTGCCAGCAGCCTCACGGCGCTTTCACCCCTCCACTTT,CASSLTALSPLHF
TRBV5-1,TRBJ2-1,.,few,TGCGCCAGCAGCTTGGATCGACAGGGAGGGGATGAGCAGTTCTTC,CASSLDRQGGDEQFF
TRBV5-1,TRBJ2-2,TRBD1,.,TGCGCCAGCAGCTCGGGACAGGGGGCCACCGGGGAGCTGTTTTTT,CASSSGQGATGELFF